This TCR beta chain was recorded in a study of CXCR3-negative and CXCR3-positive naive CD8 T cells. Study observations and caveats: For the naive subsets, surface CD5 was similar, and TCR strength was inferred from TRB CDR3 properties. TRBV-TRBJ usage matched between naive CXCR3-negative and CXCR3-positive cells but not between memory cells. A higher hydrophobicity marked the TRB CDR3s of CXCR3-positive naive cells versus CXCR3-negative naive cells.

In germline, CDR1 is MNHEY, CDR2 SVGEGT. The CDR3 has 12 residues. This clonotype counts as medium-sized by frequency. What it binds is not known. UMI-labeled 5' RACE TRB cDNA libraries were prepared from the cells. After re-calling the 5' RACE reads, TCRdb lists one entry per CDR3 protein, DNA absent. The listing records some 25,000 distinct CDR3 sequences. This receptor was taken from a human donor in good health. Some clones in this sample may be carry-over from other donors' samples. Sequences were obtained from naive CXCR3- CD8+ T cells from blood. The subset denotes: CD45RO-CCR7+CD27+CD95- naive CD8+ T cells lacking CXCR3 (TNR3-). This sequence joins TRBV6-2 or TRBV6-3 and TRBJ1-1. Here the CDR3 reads CASTSGATEAFF.